This T cell receptor beta chain was observed in a study of blood T cell repertoires in COVID-19. Assay used: immunoSEQ multiplex PCR; TCRdb lists only in-frame clones, some missing. This table has about 230,000 clones, around 92% appearing once. The V and J ends lost 2 bases and 0 bases, in that order; junction bases with no gene match: 8. This CDR3 region has 18 residues. Germline CDR1 is MDHEN and CDR2 is SYDVKM. The specimen was PBMCs or T cells enriched from blood (not recorded which). This chain joins TRBV28 and TRBJ1-2; TRBD1 agrees at 11 bases. The TCR was taken from a woman in her 30s with acute COVID-19. This CDR3 is CASSLGWTGGASNYGYTF. The CDR3 coding sequence is TGTGCCAGCAGTTTAGGGTGGACAGGGGGCGCTTCTAACTATGGCTACACCTTC.